Listed below are T cell receptor beta chains from one sample, sequenced in a study of STAT5B mutations in CD4+ large granular lymphocyte leukemia. The data were produced by immunoSEQ multiplex PCR, yet TCRdb's version contains in-frame clones alone and is incomplete. The repertoire holds roughly 34,000 clones, 75% to 85% seen once, with 3.5% to 5% in the top ten. Specimen: CD4+ T cells from blood buffy coats. The receptors were sampled from a human donor in good health. Both conserved end residues are trimmed from each CDR3. Fields, in order: V gene, J gene, CDR3 protein.

v_call: TRBV28; j_call: TRBJ1-5; cdr3_aa: ASTVVGNQPQH
v_call: TRBV10-2; j_call: TRBJ2-3; cdr3_aa: ASSDSGFRDTQY
v_call: TRBV7-2; j_call: TRBJ1-1; cdr3_aa: ASSPTGQGWNTEAF
v_call: TRBV10-3; j_call: TRBJ2-7; cdr3_aa: AISETRAQY
v_call: TRBV4-3; j_call: TRBJ1-1; cdr3_aa: ASSLSSQNTEAF
v_call: TRBV10-3; j_call: TRBJ2-5; cdr3_aa: ATSDRDQETQY
v_call: TRBV7-9; j_call: TRBJ1-1; cdr3_aa: ASSLVGRGLTMNTEAF
v_call: TRBV28; j_call: TRBJ2-1; cdr3_aa: ASKGGGQGGDEQF
v_call: TRBV4-1; j_call: TRBJ1-6; cdr3_aa: ASSPRLFTRGNSPLH
v_call: TRBV19; j_call: TRBJ1-5; cdr3_aa: ASTKGFQPQH
v_call: TRBV15; j_call: TRBJ1-1; cdr3_aa: ATSYRRDSEAF
v_call: TRBV28; j_call: TRBJ2-5; cdr3_aa: AIPTQGRLRQTQY
v_call: TRBV4-3; j_call: TRBJ2-3; cdr3_aa: ASSQELDNTQY
v_call: TRBV6-6; j_call: TRBJ2-7; cdr3_aa: ASSNLGDYEQY
v_call: TRBV7-2; j_call: TRBJ2-7; cdr3_aa: ASSPVGLAGDPEQY
v_call: TRBV27; j_call: TRBJ1-1; cdr3_aa: ASSYRGGTEAF
v_call: TRBV14; j_call: TRBJ2-7; cdr3_aa: ASSQDVLGPGSYEQY
v_call: TRBV27; j_call: TRBJ1-1; cdr3_aa: ANTISEAEAF
v_call: TRBV2; j_call: TRBJ2-5; cdr3_aa: ASSDQETQY
v_call: TRBV7-9; j_call: TRBJ2-7; cdr3_aa: ASSLGLEEQY
v_call: TRBV6-5; j_call: TRBJ2-3; cdr3_aa: ASGSTDTQY
v_call: TRBV4-2; j_call: TRBJ2-7; cdr3_aa: ASSLSPTRQY
v_call: TRBV6-5; j_call: TRBJ2-3; cdr3_aa: ASSLMTASTDTQY
v_call: TRBV18; j_call: TRBJ2-2; cdr3_aa: ASSPPGLAGAGELF
v_call: TRBV5-1; j_call: TRBJ1-2; cdr3_aa: ASSEQGANT
v_call: TRBV5-6; j_call: TRBJ2-5; cdr3_aa: ASSRAGTGTQETQY
v_call: TRBV5-1; j_call: TRBJ1-3; cdr3_aa: ASSLGDSVDTIY
v_call: TRBV7-2; j_call: TRBJ1-4; cdr3_aa: ASSRNSEKLF
v_call: TRBV30; j_call: TRBJ2-3; cdr3_aa: AWRGSGNTDTQY
v_call: TRBV28; j_call: TRBJ1-4; cdr3_aa: ASSLSGVSEKLF
v_call: TRBV6-5; j_call: TRBJ1-1; cdr3_aa: ASSRLSQGNTEAF
v_call: TRBV5-1; j_call: TRBJ2-7; cdr3_aa: ASSFGASYEQY
v_call: TRBV15; j_call: TRBJ1-5; cdr3_aa: ATSRGLGQYNQPQH
v_call: TRBV5-4; j_call: TRBJ2-7; cdr3_aa: ASSSGTPSSYEQY
v_call: TRBV5-5; j_call: TRBJ1-1; cdr3_aa: ASSSVGWAEAF
v_call: TRBV4-2; j_call: TRBJ1-1; cdr3_aa: ASSQASYRTNTEAF
v_call: TRBV19; j_call: TRBJ2-1; cdr3_aa: ASSPPGGGDEQF
v_call: TRBV11-2; j_call: TRBJ2-5; cdr3_aa: ASSLQETQY
v_call: TRBV11-2; j_call: TRBJ2-1; cdr3_aa: ASSYGTGGDEQF
v_call: TRBV5-3; j_call: TRBJ1-2; cdr3_aa: ARSLRRNYGYT